The table lists the clone carrying this TCR beta chain with a count of one. Its antigen is still unknown. Tumor samples were taken before definitive surgery or chemotherapy. The method was immunoSEQ multiplex PCR; TCRdb's version includes in-frame clones alone and lacks a portion of them. The sample consists of some 4,000 clones, 65% to 85% of them appearing once. This sample was included in a study of high-grade serous ovarian cancer treatment subgroups. The wider study: Each sample yielded on average around 7,300 unique TCR beta rearrangements from more than 13,000 reads.

Overall study findings and caveats: Repertoire similarity ranged roughly 0.1 to 0.85 between tumors of one patient. TCR relatedness rose with neoantigen level and trended with mutation load. Without spatial data, bulk sequencing limits insight into HGSC tumor diversity.

Trimming left V 2 bases short and J 4 bases short, with 20 bases between. The CDR3 length is 17 residues. Germline CDR1 reads MNHNS; CDR2 reads SASEGT. The rearrangement joins TRBV6-1 to TRBJ1-2, with D perhaps TRBD1 (6 bases). This receptor was identified in a human donor with high-grade serous ovarian cancer. The specimen sequenced was tumor tissue. CDR3 loop: CASSEPLITGKSYGYTF. The CDR3 DNA sequence: TGTGCCAGCAGTGAACCCCTTATCACAGGGAAAAGCTATGGCTACACCTTC.